Listed below are T cell receptor beta chains from one sample, sequenced in a study of shared clonotypes between healthy human individuals. Here immunoSEQ multiplex PCR was the method, and the copy in TCRdb shows in-frame clones only, minus some. The sample has a few hundred thousand clones; around 97% are singletons. The sequenced sample consisted of naive CD4+ T cells sorted from blood. All receptors derive from a woman under 40 in good health. The CDR3 runs from the conserved cysteine through the conserved F or W. A D gene is named only where the DNA matches it firmly. Some rows mark clone size as missing; the rest say once, few, many or name a class of expanded clone.

V gene: TRBV7-9
clone size: NA
D gene: NA
J gene: TRBJ2-7
CDR3 protein: CASSLNVHVSYEQYF
CDR3 DNA: TGTGCCAGCAGCTTAAATGTTCACGTCTCCTACGAGCAGTACTTC

V gene: TRBV27
clone size: once
D gene: TRBD1
J gene: TRBJ2-3
CDR3 protein: CASSLFSGTGLQDTQYF
CDR3 DNA: TGTGCCAGCAGTCTGTTTTCCGGGACAGGGTTACAAGATACGCAGTATTTT

V gene: TRBV19
clone size: NA
D gene: NA
J gene: TRBJ1-1
CDR3 protein: CASRRTQNTEAFF
CDR3 DNA: TGTGCCAGTAGAAGGACACAGAACACTGAAGCTTTCTTT

V gene: TRBV2
clone size: once
D gene: TRBD1
J gene: TRBJ1-5
CDR3 protein: CASRRQGGNQPQHF
CDR3 DNA: TGTGCCAGCAGGCGACAGGGAGGCAATCAGCCCCAGCATTTT

V gene: TRBV7-9
clone size: NA
D gene: TRBD1
J gene: TRBJ2-7
CDR3 protein: CASSTQTGGYYEQYF
CDR3 DNA: TGTGCCAGCAGCACCCAGACAGGGGGATACTACGAGCAGTACTTC

V gene: TRBV18
clone size: NA
D gene: TRBD2
J gene: TRBJ2-4
CDR3 protein: CASSSPSGRGNIQYF
CDR3 DNA: TGTGCCAGCTCATCCCCTAGCGGGAGGGGGAACATTCAGTACTTC

V gene: TRBV9
clone size: NA
D gene: TRBD2
J gene: TRBJ2-7
CDR3 protein: CASSVAGGPDEQYF
CDR3 DNA: TGTGCCAGCAGCGTAGCGGGAGGGCCTGACGAGCAGTACTTC

V gene: TRBV29-1
clone size: once
D gene: NA
J gene: TRBJ2-3
CDR3 protein: CSVERPSEGTDTQYF
CDR3 DNA: TGCAGCGTTGAACGGCCTAGCGAGGGCACAGATACGCAGTATTTT

V gene: TRBV12-1
clone size: NA
D gene: NA
J gene: TRBJ2-5
CDR3 protein: CASSFSEVGRERRETQYF
CDR3 DNA: TGTGCCAGCAGCTTTTCGGAAGTAGGGCGGGAGCGTCGGGAGACCCAGTACTTC

V gene: TRBV7-9
clone size: NA
D gene: TRBD2
J gene: TRBJ2-7
CDR3 protein: CASSLGESSGRAYEQYF
CDR3 DNA: TGTGCCAGCAGCTTAGGAGAATCTAGCGGGAGGGCCTACGAGCAGTACTTC

V gene: TRBV7-3
clone size: NA
D gene: NA
J gene: TRBJ1-3
CDR3 protein: CASSPDGMSSGNTIYF
CDR3 DNA: TGTGCCAGCAGCCCGGACGGAATGAGCTCTGGAAACACCATATATTTT

V gene: TRBV28
clone size: NA
D gene: TRBD1
J gene: TRBJ1-3
CDR3 protein: CASSSTGVVGGNTIYF
CDR3 DNA: TGTGCCAGCAGCTCGACAGGGGTTGTGGGTGGAAACACCATATATTTT

V gene: TRBV5-1
clone size: NA
D gene: NA
J gene: TRBJ2-1
CDR3 protein: CASSREGGYRQGTYNEQFF
CDR3 DNA: TGCGCCAGCAGCCGTGAGGGAGGGTACAGACAGGGGACCTACAATGAGCAGTTCTTC

V gene: TRBV7-8
clone size: NA
D gene: TRBD2
J gene: TRBJ2-7
CDR3 protein: CASSYARLAGVLNEQYF
CDR3 DNA: TGTGCCAGCAGCTATGCCCGACTAGCGGGAGTTCTCAACGAGCAGTACTTC

V gene: TRBV7-8
clone size: NA
D gene: NA
J gene: TRBJ2-7
CDR3 protein: CASSLGKPYEQYF
CDR3 DNA: TGTGCCAGCAGCTTAGGAAAGCCCTACGAGCAGTACTTC

V gene: TRBV11-3
clone size: NA
D gene: NA
J gene: TRBJ2-1
CDR3 protein: CASSLGLASNNEQFF
CDR3 DNA: TGTGCCAGCAGCTTAGGCCTAGCCTCAAATAATGAGCAGTTCTTC

V gene: TRBV2
clone size: NA
D gene: TRBD2
J gene: TRBJ2-3
CDR3 protein: CASSGDYRRESVDTQYF
CDR3 DNA: TGTGCCAGCAGTGGGGACTACCGGCGGGAGAGCGTCGATACGCAGTATTTT

V gene: TRBV4-1
clone size: once
D gene: TRBD2
J gene: TRBJ2-5
CDR3 protein: CASSQRLAGVETQYF
CDR3 DNA: TGCGCCAGCAGCCAAAGGCTAGCGGGAGTAGAGACCCAGTACTTC

V gene: TRBV2
clone size: NA
D gene: NA
J gene: TRBJ1-5
CDR3 protein: CASSEFVSNQPQHF
CDR3 DNA: TGTGCCAGCAGTGAGTTTGTAAGCAATCAGCCCCAGCATTTT

V gene: TRBV5-1
clone size: NA
D gene: TRBD1
J gene: TRBJ1-1
CDR3 protein: CASSLVGTGRTEAFF
CDR3 DNA: TGCGCCAGCAGCTTGGTCGGGACAGGGAGGACTGAAGCTTTCTTT

V gene: TRBV28
clone size: NA
D gene: NA
J gene: TRBJ1-1
CDR3 protein: CASSLRVAEAFF
CDR3 DNA: TGTGCCAGCAGTTTGCGTGTGGCTGAAGCTTTCTTT

V gene: TRBV19
clone size: NA
D gene: TRBD1
J gene: TRBJ1-4
CDR3 protein: CASSPRQGWEKLFF
CDR3 DNA: TGTGCCAGTAGTCCTCGACAGGGCTGGGAAAAACTGTTTTTT

V gene: TRBV28
clone size: NA
D gene: NA
J gene: TRBJ1-3
CDR3 protein: CASSWGAGNTIYF
CDR3 DNA: TGTGCCAGCAGTTGGGGGGCTGGAAACACCATATATTTT

V gene: TRBV10-3
clone size: NA
D gene: TRBD2
J gene: TRBJ2-3
CDR3 protein: CAISDQLAEQGTDTQYF
CDR3 DNA: TGTGCCATCAGTGACCAACTAGCGGAGCAGGGCACAGATACGCAGTATTTT

V gene: TRBV7-2
clone size: NA
D gene: NA
J gene: TRBJ2-1
CDR3 protein: CASRMTYNEQFF
CDR3 DNA: TGTGCCAGCAGAATGACCTACAATGAGCAGTTCTTC

V gene: TRBV4-1
clone size: NA
D gene: NA
J gene: TRBJ1-1
CDR3 protein: CASSQDSRANTEAFF
CDR3 DNA: TGCGCCAGCAGCCAAGATTCTCGCGCGAACACTGAAGCTTTCTTT

V gene: TRBV5-1
clone size: NA
D gene: NA
J gene: TRBJ1-5
CDR3 protein: CASSQDGRDTPGPNQPQHF
CDR3 DNA: TGCGCCAGCAGCCAAGACGGTCGGGACACCCCCGGCCCCAATCAGCCCCAGCATTTT

V gene: TRBV4-2
clone size: NA
D gene: NA
J gene: TRBJ2-2
CDR3 protein: CASSHLTGELFF
CDR3 DNA: TGTGCCAGCAGCCACCTTACCGGGGAGCTGTTTTTT